This TCR beta chain was captured in a study of CD8 T cell repertoires and HIV-1 epitope variants. About this clone: The antigen remains unidentified.

There are 17 residues in the CDR3. The V segment lost 2 bases and the J segment 9 bases; nucleotides outside the gene matches: 16. Per germline, CDR1 SGDLS and CDR2 YYNGEE. Method: immunoSEQ multiplex PCR; TCRdb's copy keeps in-frame clones and lacks some. The sample lists about 2,300 clones; around 68% were seen once. The chain has TRBV9 and TRBJ2-1, with 8 bases matching TRBD1. The sequence came from a male donor with HIV. The material sequenced was cultured CD8+ T cells derived from PBMCs. The DNA for the CDR3 is TGTGCCAGCAGCGTCTCCCCAGGGGGCCCTCGGCCACCTGAGCAGTTCTTC. Amino acid sequence: CASSVSPGGPRPPEQFF.